The clone carrying this TCR beta chain appeared many times. Its antigen is not identified. Germline DNA was also extracted, and blood RNA derived from unsorted whole blood. V shed 0 bases, J shed 9 bases, and the junction held 8 bases outside the gene matches. CDR1 and CDR2 from the germline V gene are MGHRA and YSYEKL. This CDR3 comprises 16 residues. These data originate in a study of tumor-infiltrating lymphocytes in primary liver carcinoma. Whole-study results and caveats: Each sample was bulk and unsorted; consequently, CD4+ and CD8+ repertoires were not compared.

A primer in the constant region served to generate TCR beta cDNA from roughly 550 ng of total RNA. A slightly modified ARM-PCR protocol with three nested multiplex PCR rounds produced these TCR beta libraries. Use of TRBV1-TRBV30 forward primers with a C-beta reverse primer characterized the first two PCR rounds, which lasted about 10 cycles each. TCRdb used MiXCR to reprocess the multiplex PCR reads, holding one entry per CDR3 protein. The repertoire has fewer than 350,000 distinct CDR3 sequences, 65% of them found once; the top ten carry roughly 8.9%. Sample: peripheral blood. The chain uses TRBV4-1 and TRBJ2-1, with 10 nucleotides matching TRBD2. This TCR was recovered from a man in his forties or fifties with primary liver carcinoma and hepatitis B virus infection. The CDR3 DNA reads as TGCGCCAGCAGCCAAGAGCTGACTAGCGGGCAAAGTGAGCAGTTCTTC. It yields the protein CASSQELTSGQSEQFF.